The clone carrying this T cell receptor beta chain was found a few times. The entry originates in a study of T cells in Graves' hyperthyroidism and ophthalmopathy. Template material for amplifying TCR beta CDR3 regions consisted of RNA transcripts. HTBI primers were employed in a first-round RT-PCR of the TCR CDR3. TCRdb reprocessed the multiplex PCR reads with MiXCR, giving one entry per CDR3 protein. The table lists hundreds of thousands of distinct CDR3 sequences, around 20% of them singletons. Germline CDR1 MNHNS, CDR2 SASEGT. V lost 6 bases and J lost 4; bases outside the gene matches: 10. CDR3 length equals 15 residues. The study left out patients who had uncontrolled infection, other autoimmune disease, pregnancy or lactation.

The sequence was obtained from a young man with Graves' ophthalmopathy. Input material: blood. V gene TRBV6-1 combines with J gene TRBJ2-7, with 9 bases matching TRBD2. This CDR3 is CASRYDGTSYYEQYF. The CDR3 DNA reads TGTGCCAGCAGATATGACGGGACTAGCTATTACGAGCAGTACTTC.